The source of this TCR beta chain is a study of cytomegalovirus exposure and HLA in healthy donors. V shed 3 bases and J shed 1 base, with 23 bases lying between them. The CDR3 totals 19 residues. CDR1 is SGHRS, CDR2 YFSETQ, per germline. With 60 Vbeta and 13 Jbeta primers, the PCR was carried out. This table comes from immunoSEQ multiplex PCR, and its TCRdb copy is limited to in-frame clones, with some not included. The table has under 150,000 clones, approximately 79% seen once; the top ten hold approximately 1%. V is TRBV5-1 and J is TRBJ1-5, with D perhaps matching TRBD1 (6 bases). This TCR was recovered from a man aged 18 to 29 in good health and CMV-seronegative. The specimen was PBMCs. This chain's CDR3 is CASSYSPRRAGDSNQPQHF. In nucleotides, the CDR3 is TGCGCCAGCAGCTACAGCCCTAGACGTGCAGGGGACAGCAATCAGCCCCAGCATTTT.